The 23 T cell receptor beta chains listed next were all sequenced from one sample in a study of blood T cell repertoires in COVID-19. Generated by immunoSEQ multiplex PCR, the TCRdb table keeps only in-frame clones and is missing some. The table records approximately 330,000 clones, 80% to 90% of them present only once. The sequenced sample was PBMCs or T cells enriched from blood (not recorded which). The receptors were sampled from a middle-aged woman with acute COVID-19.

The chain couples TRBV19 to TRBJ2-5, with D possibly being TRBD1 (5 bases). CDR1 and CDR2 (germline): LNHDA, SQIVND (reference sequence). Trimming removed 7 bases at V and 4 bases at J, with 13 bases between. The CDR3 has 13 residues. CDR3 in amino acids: CASTQGRRETQYF. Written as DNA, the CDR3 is TGTGCCAGTACCCAGGGTCGGCGAGAGACCCAGTACTTC.

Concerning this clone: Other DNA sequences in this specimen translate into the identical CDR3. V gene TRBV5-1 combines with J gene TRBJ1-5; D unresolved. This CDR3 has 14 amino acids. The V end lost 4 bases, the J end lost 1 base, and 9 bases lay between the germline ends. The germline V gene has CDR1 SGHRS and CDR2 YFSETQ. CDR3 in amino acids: CASSPDSSNQPQHF. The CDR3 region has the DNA TGCGCCAGCAGCCCGGACTCAAGCAATCAGCCCCAGCATTTT.

CDR3: CATSTAGGAGEKLFF. In DNA, the CDR3 is TGTGCCACCAGCACCGCAGGGGGCGCCGGGGAAAAACTGTTTTTT. V usage is TRBV15 and J usage is TRBJ1-4, with 8 nucleotides matching TRBD1. Germline V CDR1 and CDR2: LNHNV, YYDKDF (reference sequence). The V gene end was trimmed by 4 bases and the J gene end by 8 bases; junction bases not matched to a gene: 9. The CDR3 runs 15 residues.

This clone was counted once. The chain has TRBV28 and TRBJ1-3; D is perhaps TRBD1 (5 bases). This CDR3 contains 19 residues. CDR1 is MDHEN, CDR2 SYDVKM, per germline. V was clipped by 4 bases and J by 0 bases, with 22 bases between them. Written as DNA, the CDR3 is TGTGCCAGCAGTTCTCCCCTAGGTGGAGGGACGAACTCTGGAAACACCATATATTTT. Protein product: CASSSPLGGGTNSGNTIYF.

DNA of the CDR3: TGTGCCAGCAGTTACAGGGGGCTGAACACTGAAGCTTTCTTT. Protein sequence: CASSYRGLNTEAFF. The genes are TRBV2 and TRBJ1-1; 9 positions match TRBD1. This CDR3 has 14 amino acids. Per germline, CDR1 SNHLY and CDR2 FYNNEI. The junction had 1 base not matched to a gene; V was cut back by 5 bases and J by 0 bases.

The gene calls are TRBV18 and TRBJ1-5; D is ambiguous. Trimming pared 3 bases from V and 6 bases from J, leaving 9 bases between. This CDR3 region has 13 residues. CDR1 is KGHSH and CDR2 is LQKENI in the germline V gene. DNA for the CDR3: TGTGCCAGCTCACCCTCACTAGGTCAGCCCCAGCATTTT. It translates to CASSPSLGQPQHF.

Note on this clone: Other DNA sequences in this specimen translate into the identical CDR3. CDR3 residues: CASSLKLAGDNEQFF. Here the CDR3 DNA reads TGCGCCAGCAGCCTTAAACTAGCGGGGGACAATGAGCAGTTCTTC. This chain links TRBV5-1 with TRBJ2-1; the match to TRBD2 covers 11 bases. Germline CDR1 SGHRS, CDR2 YFSETQ. V lost 4 bases and J lost 5; bases outside the gene matches: 5. The CDR3 sequence is 15 residues long. Looking up the rest from reference TRBV5-1 and TRBJ2-1 gives the full variable domain: KAGVTQTPRYLIKTRGQQVTLSCSPISGHRSVSWYQQTPGQGLQFLFEYFSETQRNKGNFPGRFSGRQFSNSRSEMNVSTLELGDSALYLCASSLKLAGDNEQFFGPGTRLTVL.

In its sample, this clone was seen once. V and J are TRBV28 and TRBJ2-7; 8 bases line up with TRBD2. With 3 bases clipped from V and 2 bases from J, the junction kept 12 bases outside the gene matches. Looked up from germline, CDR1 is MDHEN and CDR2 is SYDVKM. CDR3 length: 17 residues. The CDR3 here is CASSFPFSSGNPYEQYF. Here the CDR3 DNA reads TGTGCCAGCAGTTTCCCCTTTAGTAGCGGGAACCCCTACGAGCAGTACTTC.

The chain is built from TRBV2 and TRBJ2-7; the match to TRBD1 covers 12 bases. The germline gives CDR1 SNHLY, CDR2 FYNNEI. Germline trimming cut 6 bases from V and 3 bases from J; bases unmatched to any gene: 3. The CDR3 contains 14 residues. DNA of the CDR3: TGTGCCAGCAGCGGGACAGGGGGCAGCTACGAGCAGTACTTC. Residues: CASSGTGGSYEQYF.

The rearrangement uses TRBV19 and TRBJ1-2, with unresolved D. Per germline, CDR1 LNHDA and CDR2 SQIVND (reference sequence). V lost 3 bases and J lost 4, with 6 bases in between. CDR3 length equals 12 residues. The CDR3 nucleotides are TGTGCCAGTAGTATTAGCTTCTATGGCTACACCTTC. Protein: CASSISFYGYTF. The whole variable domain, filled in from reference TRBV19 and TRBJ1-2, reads DGGITQSPKYLFRKEGQNVTLSCEQNLNHDAMYWYRQDPGQGLRLIYYSQIVNDFQKGDIAEGYSVSREKKESFPLTVTSAQKNPTAFYLCASSISFYGYTFGSGTRLTVV.

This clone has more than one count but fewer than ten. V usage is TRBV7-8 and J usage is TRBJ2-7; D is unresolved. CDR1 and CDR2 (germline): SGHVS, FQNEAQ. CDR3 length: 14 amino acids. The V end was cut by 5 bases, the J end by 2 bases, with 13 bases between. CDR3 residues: CASSPRSRAYEQYF. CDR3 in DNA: TGTGCCAGCAGCCCCCGGAGCCGGGCCTACGAGCAGTACTTC.

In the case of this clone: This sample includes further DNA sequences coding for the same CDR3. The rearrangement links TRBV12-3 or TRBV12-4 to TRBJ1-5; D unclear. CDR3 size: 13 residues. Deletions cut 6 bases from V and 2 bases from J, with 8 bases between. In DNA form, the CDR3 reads TGTGCCAGCAGCAGGACTGGCAATCAGCCCCAGCATTTT. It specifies CASSRTGNQPQHF.

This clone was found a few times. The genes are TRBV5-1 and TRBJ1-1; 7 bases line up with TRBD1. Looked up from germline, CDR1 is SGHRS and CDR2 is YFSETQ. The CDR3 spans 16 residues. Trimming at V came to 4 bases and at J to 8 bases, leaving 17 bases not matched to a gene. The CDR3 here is CASSLGQEKLWREAFF. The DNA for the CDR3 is TGCGCCAGCAGCCTCGGACAGGAGAAGTTGTGGCGCGAAGCTTTCTTT.

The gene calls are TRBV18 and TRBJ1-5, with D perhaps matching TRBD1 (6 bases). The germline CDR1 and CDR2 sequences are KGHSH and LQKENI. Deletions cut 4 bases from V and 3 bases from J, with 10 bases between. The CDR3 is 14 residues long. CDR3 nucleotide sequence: TGTGCCAGCTCACTACAGGGTGACAATCAGCCCCAGCATTTT. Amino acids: CASSLQGDNQPQHF. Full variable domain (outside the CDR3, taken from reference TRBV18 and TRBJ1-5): NAGVMQNPRHLVRRRGQEARLRCSPMKGHSHVYWYRQLPEEGLKFMVYLQKENIIDESGMPKERFSAEFPKEGPSILRIQQVVRGDSAAYFCASSLQGDNQPQHFGDGTRLSIL.

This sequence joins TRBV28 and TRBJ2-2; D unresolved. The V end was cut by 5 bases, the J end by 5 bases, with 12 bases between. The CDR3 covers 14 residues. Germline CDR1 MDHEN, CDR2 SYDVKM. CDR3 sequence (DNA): TGTGCCAGCAGTATTACAGAAGTTACCGGGGAGCTGTTTTTT. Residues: CASSITEVTGELFF.

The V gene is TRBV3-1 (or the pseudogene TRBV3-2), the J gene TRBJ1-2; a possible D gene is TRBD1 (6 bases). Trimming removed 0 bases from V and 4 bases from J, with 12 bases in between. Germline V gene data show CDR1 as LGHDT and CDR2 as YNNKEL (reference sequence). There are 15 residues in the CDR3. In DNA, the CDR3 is TGTGCCAGCAGCCAAGAGGGGAGGGGGGCCTATGGCTACACCTTC. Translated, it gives CASSQEGRGAYGYTF.

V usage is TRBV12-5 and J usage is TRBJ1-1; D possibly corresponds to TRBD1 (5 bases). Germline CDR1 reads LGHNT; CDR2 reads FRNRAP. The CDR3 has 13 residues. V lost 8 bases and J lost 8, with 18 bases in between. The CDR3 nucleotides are TGTGCTAGTACCCTAATCTGGCAGGGCGAAGCTTTCTTT. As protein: CASTLIWQGEAFF.

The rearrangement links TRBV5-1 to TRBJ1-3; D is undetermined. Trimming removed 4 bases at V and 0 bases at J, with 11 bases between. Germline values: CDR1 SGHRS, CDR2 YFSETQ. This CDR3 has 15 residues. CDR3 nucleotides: TGCGCCAGCAGCACCGGGGTACACTCTGGAAACACCATATATTTT. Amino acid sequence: CASSTGVHSGNTIYF.

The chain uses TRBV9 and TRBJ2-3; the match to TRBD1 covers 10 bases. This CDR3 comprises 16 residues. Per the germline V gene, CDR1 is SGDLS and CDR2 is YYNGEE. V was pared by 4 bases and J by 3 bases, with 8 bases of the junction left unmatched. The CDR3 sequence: CASSSAGTGVTDTQYF. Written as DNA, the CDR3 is TGTGCCAGCAGCTCTGCGGGGACAGGGGTAACAGATACGCAGTATTTT.

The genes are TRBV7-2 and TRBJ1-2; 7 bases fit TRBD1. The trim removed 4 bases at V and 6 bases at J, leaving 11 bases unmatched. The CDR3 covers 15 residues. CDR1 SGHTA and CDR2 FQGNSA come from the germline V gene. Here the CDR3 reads CASSSGLQGSHGYTF. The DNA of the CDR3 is TGTGCCAGCAGCTCCGGATTACAGGGGAGCCATGGCTACACCTTC.

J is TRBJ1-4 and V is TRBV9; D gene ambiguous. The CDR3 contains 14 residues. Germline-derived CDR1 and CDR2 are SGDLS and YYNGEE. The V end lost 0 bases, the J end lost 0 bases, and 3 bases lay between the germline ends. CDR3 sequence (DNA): TGTGCCAGCAGCGTAGCCGCAACTAATGAAAAACTGTTTTTT. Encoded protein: CASSVAATNEKLFF.

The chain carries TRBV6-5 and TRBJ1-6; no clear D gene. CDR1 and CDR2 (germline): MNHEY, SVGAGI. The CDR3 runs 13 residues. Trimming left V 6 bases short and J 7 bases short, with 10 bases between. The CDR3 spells CASRGRENSPLHF. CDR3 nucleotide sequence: TGTGCCAGCAGAGGACGGGAGAATTCACCCCTCCACTTT.

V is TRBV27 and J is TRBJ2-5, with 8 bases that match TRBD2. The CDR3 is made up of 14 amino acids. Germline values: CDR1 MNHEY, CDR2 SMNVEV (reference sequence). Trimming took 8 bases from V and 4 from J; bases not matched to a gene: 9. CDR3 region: CASSGTSSGETQYF. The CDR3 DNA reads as TGTGCCAGCTCCGGGACTAGTTCGGGAGAGACCCAGTACTTC.